Listed below are T cell receptor beta chains from one sample, sequenced in a study of spatial heterogeneity in lung cancer. TCRdb ran MiXCR on the 5' RACE reads and lists one entry per CDR3 protein. The sample gives 9,400 or so distinct CDR3 sequences, approximately 8.3% of which show up once; roughly 13% is in the top ten. The source was lung tumor tissue, collected at surgery. All receptors come from a female donor with early-stage non-small cell lung cancer. CDR3s include the opening cysteine and the closing phenylalanine or tryptophan. The D gene is left open where the match is weak. Not every row has a clone size; where given, it reads once, few, many or a size class.

TRBJ2-7,few,TRBD2,TRBV30,TGTGCCTGGAGTGTCCCCGGACTAGCTTTCTACGAGCAGTACTTC,CAWSVPGLAFYEQYF
TRBJ1-5,.,.,TRBV5-1,TGCGCCAGCAGCTTGGGCAGGGATAGCAATCAGCCCCAGCATTTT,CASSLGRDSNQPQHF
TRBJ2-5,.,TRBD2,TRBV20-1,TGCAGTGCTAGGCTTACGGGGGGATACCAAGAGACCCAGTACTTC,CSARLTGGYQETQYF
TRBJ1-5,many,TRBD1,TRBV27,TGTGCCAGCAGTTTCGCCGACAGGGGGACCCAGCATTTT,CASSFADRGTQHF
TRBJ2-7,many,TRBD1,TRBV6-2/TRBV6-3,TGTGCCAGCAGTTCCGGGACAGCAACCTACGAGCAGTACTTC,CASSSGTATYEQYF
TRBJ1-1,.,.,TRBV5-1,TGCGCCAGCAGCTTCCAAGGGACACAAGTCACTGAAGCTTACTTT,CASSFQGTQVTEAYF
TRBJ2-7,.,TRBD2,TRBV7-2,TGTGCCAGCAGCTCTAGCGGGGGGATCTACGAGCAGTACTTC,CASSSSGGIYEQYF
TRBJ2-7,medium-sized,TRBD1,TRBV20-1,TGCAGTGGGGCCCGGGGCAGGGGGTACGAGCAGTACTTC,CSGARGRGYEQYF
TRBJ2-4,.,.,TRBV12-3/TRBV12-4,TGTGCCAGCAGTTTGGGGCCCGCCAAAAACATTCAGTACTTC,CASSLGPAKNIQYF
TRBJ2-5,few,TRBD2,TRBV20-1,TGCAGTGCTAGAGACCGGGGGGACCTAAAAGAGACCCAGTACTTC,CSARDRGDLKETQYF
TRBJ2-7,.,.,TRBV7-2,TGTGCCAGCAGCTCGCCCGAAATGGGCTCCTACGAGCAGTACTTC,CASSSPEMGSYEQYF
TRBJ2-5,.,TRBD2,TRBV7-2,TGTGCCAGCAGCTCTGCTCAAAGCGGGGGTGAGACCCAGTACTTC,CASSSAQSGGETQYF
TRBJ2-7,few,TRBD1,TRBV10-1,TGCGCCAGCAGTCGGACAGGGGCATACGAGCAGTACTTC,CASSRTGAYEQYF
TRBJ1-5,.,.,TRBV14,TGTGCCAGCAGCCAAGAGGACAACGATCATAGCAATCAGCCCCAGCATTTT,CASSQEDNDHSNQPQHF
TRBJ1-2,many,TRBD1,TRBV6-5,TGTGCCAGCACGTTACAGGGGAATGGCTACACCTTC,CASTLQGNGYTF
TRBJ2-7,large,.,TRBV7-8,TGTGCCAGCAGCTTAGCGGATCGACAGGCCTACGAGCAGTACTTC,CASSLADRQAYEQYF
TRBJ2-1,medium-sized,TRBD2,TRBV25-1,TGTGCCAGCATCTATGGACTAGCGGGGGCCAATGAGCAGTTCTTC,CASIYGLAGANEQFF
TRBJ2-5,many,TRBD2,TRBV20-1,TGCAGTGCTACCTGGGAGGGATCCAAAGAGGGAGAGACCCAGTACTTC,CSATWEGSKEGETQYF
TRBJ1-5,medium-sized,.,TRBV12-3/TRBV12-4,TGTGCCAGCAGTTTCGGGGCAGGGGGCAATCAGCCCCAGCATTTT,CASSFGAGGNQPQHF
TRBJ2-7,few,TRBD1,TRBV2,TGTGCCAGCAGACTCGGGACAGAAGACTACGAGCAGTACTTC,CASRLGTEDYEQYF
TRBJ1-1,.,.,TRBV18,TGTGCCAGCTCACCAAACGCGGACATTGTAGCTTTCTTT,CASSPNADIVAFF